These 3 T cell receptor beta chains share one sample of origin, sequenced in a study of OX40 agonist ivuxolimab in advanced cancers. Sequencing was performed with immunoSEQ multiplex PCR; in TCRdb, only in-frame clones are kept and a portion is missing. The table shows tens of thousands of clones, with 70% to 85% occurring only once. Source: CD4+ or CD8+ T cells sorted from blood, taken in a trial of the OX40 agonist ivuxolimab. Receptors were obtained from an adult with an advanced solid tumor such as melanoma, head and neck, liver or kidney cancer.

The chain carries TRBV11-2 and TRBJ2-1, with D perhaps matching TRBD2 (6 bases). The germline V gene has CDR1 SGHAT and CDR2 FQNNGV. This CDR3 is 16 amino acids long. V lost 1 base and J lost 9, with 19 bases in between. CDR3 in DNA: TGTGCCAGCAGCTTAGGCTCTAGCGACCTACTCTTTGAGCAGTTCTTC. Its translation is CASSLGSSDLLFEQFF.

The chain recombines TRBV25-1 with TRBJ2-3; 10 bases fit TRBD2. The CDR3 is made up of 14 amino acids. The ends lost 9 bases at V and 4 bases at J; junction bases unmatched: 7. CDR1 and CDR2 from the germline V gene are MGHDK and SYGVNS. This CDR3 is CASESGRDADTQYF. The CDR3 nucleotides are TGTGCCAGTGAGAGCGGGAGGGATGCAGATACGCAGTATTTT.

This chain connects TRBV27 to TRBJ2-1; D possibly corresponds to TRBD1 (6 bases). Germline V CDR1 and CDR2: MNHEY, SMNVEV (reference sequence). The CDR3 totals 14 residues. Trimming left V 6 bases short and J 0 bases short, with 9 bases between. The CDR3 loop reads CASRSDSSYNEQFF. The CDR3 nucleotides are TGTGCCAGCAGATCGGACAGCTCCTACAATGAGCAGTTCTTC.